The 5 T cell receptor beta chains given below trace back to one sample, sequenced in a study of CD8+CD57+ T cells in acquired aplastic anemia. Genomic DNA, the template, was used for profiling of the TCR beta VDJ and CDR3. In TCRdb, the reads were re-called with MiXCR into one record per CDR3 protein. This sample has approximately 190,000 distinct CDR3 sequences, with under 70% found just once. Sequencing was performed on sorted CD4+, CD8+, or CD8+CD57+ T cells (not recorded which) from PBMCs. Receptors originate from a human donor with severe aplastic anemia or a healthy control (not recorded which).

Comment on this clonotype: Just one base apart from a much larger clone, this may be a read error. The missing conserved phenylalanine or tryptophan at the end of this CDR3 makes a read error likely. The V and J genes are TRBV11-2 and TRBJ1-2; D is undetermined. V was pared by 3 bases and J by 0 bases, with 14 bases between. CDR1 and CDR2 (germline): SGHAT, FQNNGV. CDR3 size: 16 residues. CDR3 amino acids: CASSLGTAGANYGYTC. The DNA for the CDR3 is TGTGCCAGCAGCTTGGGAACAGCCGGAGCTAACTATGGCTACACCTGC.

This clonotype came up many times. The CDR3 is CASSELGQTESYNEQFF. The CDR3, as DNA: TGTGCCAGCAGTGAATTGGGACAGACAGAATCATACAATGAGCAGTTCTTC. The chain is built from TRBV6-1 and TRBJ2-1, with 7 bases identical to TRBD1. Unmatched junction bases numbered 11, after V lost 2 bases and J lost 4 bases. In germline, CDR1 is MNHNS, CDR2 SASEGT. The CDR3 is made up of 17 amino acids.

V usage is TRBV5-6 and J usage is TRBJ2-5, with TRBD2 identical over 15 bases. There are 20 residues in the CDR3. Germline lookup yields CDR1 SGHDT and CDR2 YYEEEE. Trimming at V came to 5 bases and at J to 5 bases, leaving 19 bases not matched to a gene. CDR3 amino acids: CASSYPGTSGGNPPSETQYF. CDR3 DNA: TGTGCCAGCAGTTACCCCGGGACTAGCGGGGGGAACCCTCCAAGCGAGACCCAGTACTTC.

This chain joins TRBV4-1 and TRBJ1-6; D is possibly TRBD1 (5 bases). Germline assignment: CDR1 MGHRA and CDR2 YSYEKL. The CDR3 is made up of 15 amino acids. The V gene lost 1 base and the J gene lost 7 bases, with 11 bases spanning the gap. CDR3 protein: CASSQVGVPNSPLHF. The DNA of the CDR3 is TGCGCCAGCAGCCAAGTGGGGGTCCCCAATTCACCCCTCCACTTT.

The chain couples TRBV2 to TRBJ2-2; D uncertain. CDR3 length equals 11 residues. Germline CDR1 SNHLY, CDR2 FYNNEI. In DNA form, the CDR3 reads TGTGGTTCTCGTACGGCCGGGGAGCTGTTTTTT. Translating gives CGSRTAGELFF.